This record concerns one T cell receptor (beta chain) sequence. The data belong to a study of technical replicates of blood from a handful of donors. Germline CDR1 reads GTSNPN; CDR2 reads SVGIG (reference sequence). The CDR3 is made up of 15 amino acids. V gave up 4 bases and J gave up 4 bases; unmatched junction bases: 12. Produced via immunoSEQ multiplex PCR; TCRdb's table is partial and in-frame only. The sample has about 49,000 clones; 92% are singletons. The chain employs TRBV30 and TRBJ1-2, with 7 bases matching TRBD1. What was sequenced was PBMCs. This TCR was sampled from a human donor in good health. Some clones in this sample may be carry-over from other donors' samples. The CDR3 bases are TGTGCCTGGATTCGATCGGGACAGTTATTCTATGGCTACACCTTC. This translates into CAWIRSGQLFYGYTF.